This is a list of T cell receptor beta chains from one sample in a study of blood T cell repertoires in COVID-19. Assay used: immunoSEQ multiplex PCR; TCRdb lists only in-frame clones, some missing. There are about 110,000 clones in the sample; 88% occur only once, and approximately 3.4% lies in the top ten. Sample: peripheral blood. Receptors originate from a woman aged 50 to 60 with acute or convalescent COVID-19. CDR3s include the opening cysteine and the closing phenylalanine or tryptophan. A D gene is named only where the DNA matches it firmly. The size field is filled for only some rows; it gives once, few, many or a size class.

d_call: -
j_call: TRBJ2-5
clone_size: -
v_call: TRBV19
cdr3_aa: CASSIGTMQETQYF
cdr3_nt: TGTGCCAGTAGTATAGGGACAATGCAAGAGACCCAGTACTTC

d_call: TRBD2
j_call: TRBJ2-7
clone_size: -
v_call: TRBV28
cdr3_aa: CASSLLSSGAYEQYF
cdr3_nt: TGTGCCAGCAGTTTATTATCTAGCGGAGCCTACGAGCAGTACTTC

d_call: -
j_call: TRBJ2-4
clone_size: -
v_call: TRBV5-8
cdr3_aa: CASRNRDLAKNIQYF
cdr3_nt: TGTGCCAGCAGGAACAGAGACCTAGCCAAAAACATTCAGTACTTC

d_call: TRBD2
j_call: TRBJ2-3
clone_size: -
v_call: TRBV5-4
cdr3_aa: CASSLPLSSGRRYTQYF
cdr3_nt: TGTGCCAGCAGCTTGCCGTTGTCTAGCGGGAGGAGGTATACGCAGTATTTT

d_call: TRBD1
j_call: TRBJ2-3
clone_size: -
v_call: TRBV27
cdr3_aa: CASSMGQGVRYTQYF
cdr3_nt: TGTGCCAGCAGTATGGGACAGGGGGTGAGATATACGCAGTATTTT

d_call: TRBD1
j_call: TRBJ2-1
clone_size: -
v_call: TRBV19
cdr3_aa: CASSILTGARYNEQFF
cdr3_nt: TGTGCCAGTAGTATTCTTACAGGGGCCCGATACAATGAGCAGTTCTTC

d_call: -
j_call: TRBJ2-2
clone_size: -
v_call: TRBV7-2
cdr3_aa: CASSLSSETRGSGELFF
cdr3_nt: TGTGCCAGCAGCTTAAGTTCCGAGACCCGAGGCTCCGGGGAGCTGTTTTTT

d_call: -
j_call: TRBJ1-5
clone_size: -
v_call: TRBV4-2
cdr3_aa: CASSQATRQGKPQHF
cdr3_nt: TGTGCCAGCAGCCAGGCCACCCGTCAGGGGAAGCCCCAGCATTTT

d_call: TRBD1
j_call: TRBJ1-2
clone_size: -
v_call: TRBV6-6
cdr3_aa: CASSPGQGANYGYTF
cdr3_nt: TGTGCCAGCAGTCCAGGACAGGGGGCGAACTATGGCTACACCTTC

d_call: TRBD1
j_call: TRBJ1-5
clone_size: once
v_call: TRBV27
cdr3_aa: CASSPRQGDQPQHF
cdr3_nt: TGTGCCAGCAGTCCCAGACAGGGCGATCAGCCCCAGCATTTT

d_call: -
j_call: TRBJ1-5
clone_size: -
v_call: TRBV19
cdr3_aa: CASSMGRTVSNQPQHF
cdr3_nt: TGTGCCAGTAGTATGGGGCGGACAGTTAGCAATCAGCCCCAGCATTTT

d_call: -
j_call: TRBJ1-1
clone_size: -
v_call: TRBV18
cdr3_aa: CASSPRGRNTEAFF
cdr3_nt: TGTGCCAGCTCACCAAGGGGAAGGAACACTGAAGCTTTCTTT

d_call: TRBD2
j_call: TRBJ2-2
clone_size: -
v_call: TRBV5-4
cdr3_aa: CASSSRRLAHTGELFF
cdr3_nt: TGTGCCAGCAGCTCCCGACGACTAGCGCACACCGGGGAGCTGTTTTTT

d_call: -
j_call: TRBJ2-4
clone_size: -
v_call: TRBV28
cdr3_aa: CASSSPAQPADF
cdr3_nt: TGTGCCAGCAGTTCGCCAGCCCAACCCGCGGACTTC

d_call: -
j_call: TRBJ1-2
clone_size: -
v_call: TRBV7-2
cdr3_aa: CASSLGTPGYTF
cdr3_nt: TGTGCCAGCAGCTTAGGGACACCTGGCTACACCTTC

d_call: -
j_call: TRBJ2-3
clone_size: -
v_call: TRBV15
cdr3_aa: CATSRDRGSTDTQYF
cdr3_nt: TGTGCCACCAGCAGAGATCGCGGAAGCACAGATACGCAGTATTTT

d_call: TRBD2
j_call: TRBJ2-1
clone_size: -
v_call: TRBV28
cdr3_aa: CASSPGLAFNEQFF
cdr3_nt: TGTGCCAGCAGTCCGGGACTAGCTTTCAATGAGCAGTTCTTC

d_call: -
j_call: TRBJ2-5
clone_size: -
v_call: TRBV28
cdr3_aa: CASSSPRQARVEAQYF
cdr3_nt: TGTGCCAGCAGTTCCCCGCGACAGGCGAGAGTGGAGGCCCAGTACTTC

d_call: TRBD1
j_call: TRBJ1-4
clone_size: -
v_call: TRBV10-2
cdr3_aa: CASSATGEKLFF
cdr3_nt: TGCGCCAGCAGCGCGACAGGGGAAAAACTGTTTTTT

d_call: -
j_call: TRBJ2-1
clone_size: -
v_call: TRBV28
cdr3_aa: CASGYLGSVDEQFF
cdr3_nt: TGTGCCAGCGGTTACCTTGGGAGCGTCGATGAGCAGTTCTTC

d_call: -
j_call: TRBJ2-7
clone_size: -
v_call: TRBV6-2/TRBV6-3
cdr3_aa: CASSSRGYYEQYF
cdr3_nt: TGTGCCAGCAGTTCTAGGGGTTACTACGAGCAGTACTTC

d_call: -
j_call: TRBJ1-1
clone_size: -
v_call: TRBV5-1
cdr3_aa: CASSLRTDVAEAFF
cdr3_nt: TGCGCCAGCAGCTTGAGGACAGACGTAGCTGAAGCTTTCTTT

d_call: TRBD1
j_call: TRBJ2-7
clone_size: -
v_call: TRBV28
cdr3_aa: CASTPDPRGREQYF
cdr3_nt: TGTGCCAGCACTCCTGACCCGAGGGGGCGCGAGCAGTACTTC

d_call: TRBD1
j_call: TRBJ1-5
clone_size: -
v_call: TRBV6-6
cdr3_aa: CASSYSPGGKSQPQHF
cdr3_nt: TGTGCCAGCAGTTACTCCCCAGGGGGCAAGAGTCAGCCCCAGCATTTT

d_call: -
j_call: TRBJ2-1
clone_size: few
v_call: TRBV7-2
cdr3_aa: CASSPRKLAPNEQFF
cdr3_nt: TGTGCCAGCAGCCCACGTAAGCTAGCGCCGAATGAGCAGTTCTTC

d_call: TRBD2
j_call: TRBJ2-3
clone_size: -
v_call: TRBV7-9
cdr3_aa: CASSPGLAFTDTQYF
cdr3_nt: TGTGCCAGCAGCCCGGGACTAGCTTTCACAGATACGCAGTATTTT

d_call: TRBD1
j_call: TRBJ1-4
clone_size: -
v_call: TRBV4-2
cdr3_aa: CASSQVLEGGNNEKLFF
cdr3_nt: TGTGCCAGCAGCCAAGTCCTTGAAGGGGGCAATAATGAAAAACTGTTTTTT

d_call: -
j_call: TRBJ1-3
clone_size: few
v_call: TRBV28
cdr3_aa: CASSLLGAAGNTIYF
cdr3_nt: TGTGCCAGCAGTTTATTGGGGGCGGCTGGAAACACCATATATTTT

d_call: TRBD2
j_call: TRBJ2-7
clone_size: -
v_call: TRBV7-8
cdr3_aa: CASSLGGLAGLYPNEQYF
cdr3_nt: TGTGCCAGCAGCTTAGGGGGACTAGCGGGACTTTACCCCAACGAGCAGTACTTC

d_call: -
j_call: TRBJ2-7
clone_size: -
v_call: TRBV6-5
cdr3_aa: CASSYSLASRYHEQYF
cdr3_nt: TGTGCCAGCAGTTACTCCTTGGCATCCAGGTACCACGAGCAGTACTTC

d_call: TRBD1
j_call: TRBJ1-6
clone_size: -
v_call: TRBV28
cdr3_aa: CASSSGQGPLSLHF
cdr3_nt: TGTGCCAGCAGTTCTGGACAGGGCCCCCTATCCCTCCACTTT

d_call: -
j_call: TRBJ2-1
clone_size: -
v_call: TRBV24-1
cdr3_aa: CATSDLFNEQFF
cdr3_nt: TGTGCCACCAGTGATCTCTTCAATGAGCAGTTCTTC

d_call: -
j_call: TRBJ2-1
clone_size: medium-sized
v_call: TRBV27
cdr3_aa: CASSLSGLHNEQFF
cdr3_nt: TGTGCCAGCAGTTTATCGGGACTGCACAATGAGCAGTTCTTC

d_call: -
j_call: TRBJ1-3
clone_size: -
v_call: TRBV24-1
cdr3_aa: CATSDSGTGNTIYF
cdr3_nt: TGTGCCACCAGTGATTCCGGGACTGGAAACACCATATATTTT

d_call: TRBD1
j_call: TRBJ2-2
clone_size: once
v_call: TRBV7-2
cdr3_aa: CASRRTGGKRELFF
cdr3_nt: TGTGCCAGCAGACGGACAGGGGGGAAGAGGGAGCTGTTTTTT

d_call: TRBD1
j_call: TRBJ2-1
clone_size: -
v_call: TRBV5-8
cdr3_aa: CASSLPGQGAYYNEQFF
cdr3_nt: TGTGCCAGCAGCTTGCCTGGACAGGGGGCTTACTACAATGAGCAGTTCTTC

d_call: TRBD1
j_call: TRBJ2-7
clone_size: once
v_call: TRBV24-1
cdr3_aa: CATSDDGTGQGEQYF
cdr3_nt: TGTGCCACCAGTGATGACGGGACAGGGCAAGGCGAGCAGTACTTC

d_call: -
j_call: TRBJ1-1
clone_size: few
v_call: TRBV7-8
cdr3_aa: CASSPTQGMNTEAFF
cdr3_nt: TGTGCCAGCAGCCCCACCCAGGGAATGAACACTGAAGCTTTCTTT

d_call: TRBD2
j_call: TRBJ2-3
clone_size: -
v_call: TRBV6-1
cdr3_aa: CASSESFLAGPTDTQYF
cdr3_nt: TGTGCCAGCAGTGAATCTTTCCTAGCGGGACCCACAGATACGCAGTATTTT

d_call: TRBD2
j_call: TRBJ2-7
clone_size: -
v_call: TRBV6-6
cdr3_aa: CASSPASGKSYEQYF
cdr3_nt: TGTGCCAGCAGCCCCGCTAGCGGGAAATCCTACGAGCAGTACTTC

d_call: TRBD1
j_call: TRBJ2-3
clone_size: -
v_call: TRBV5-1
cdr3_aa: CASSNRDRVLGTDTQYF
cdr3_nt: TGCGCCAGCAGTAACCGGGACAGGGTCCTCGGCACAGATACGCAGTATTTT

d_call: TRBD1
j_call: TRBJ1-1
clone_size: -
v_call: TRBV5-1
cdr3_aa: CASSQDRITNTEAFF
cdr3_nt: TGCGCCAGCAGCCAGGACAGGATCACGAACACTGAAGCTTTCTTT

d_call: TRBD2
j_call: TRBJ2-5
clone_size: -
v_call: TRBV27
cdr3_aa: CASSLIAGGVETQYF
cdr3_nt: TGTGCCAGCAGTTTAATAGCGGGAGGGGTGGAGACCCAGTACTTC

d_call: -
j_call: TRBJ2-7
clone_size: -
v_call: TRBV4-2
cdr3_aa: CASSQEIEYEQYF
cdr3_nt: TGTGCCAGCAGCCAAGAAATCGAGTACGAGCAGTACTTC

d_call: TRBD1
j_call: TRBJ1-1
clone_size: few
v_call: TRBV28
cdr3_aa: CASSRTGNEAFF
cdr3_nt: TGTGCCAGCAGCCGGACAGGGAATGAAGCTTTCTTT

d_call: TRBD1
j_call: TRBJ2-7
clone_size: -
v_call: TRBV5-3
cdr3_aa: CARSLEVTGSYEQYF
cdr3_nt: TGTGCCAGAAGCTTGGAAGTGACAGGGAGTTACGAGCAGTACTTC

d_call: TRBD2
j_call: TRBJ2-1
clone_size: -
v_call: TRBV3-1/TRBV3-2
cdr3_aa: CASSLRTSGNEQFF
cdr3_nt: TGTGCCAGCAGCCTTCGGACTAGCGGGAATGAGCAGTTCTTC

d_call: -
j_call: TRBJ1-5
clone_size: -
v_call: TRBV19
cdr3_aa: CATNGGGSNNQPQHF
cdr3_nt: TGTGCCACAAATGGCGGGGGCTCTAACAATCAGCCCCAGCATTTT

d_call: -
j_call: TRBJ2-2
clone_size: -
v_call: TRBV5-1
cdr3_aa: CASSLAGLNTGELFF
cdr3_nt: TGCGCCAGCAGCTTGGCAGGGTTAAACACCGGGGAGCTGTTTTTT

d_call: -
j_call: TRBJ2-2
clone_size: few
v_call: TRBV11-2
cdr3_aa: CASSVLSGTGELFF
cdr3_nt: TGTGCCAGCAGCGTCCTTAGTGGCACCGGGGAGCTGTTTTTT

d_call: -
j_call: TRBJ2-2
clone_size: -
v_call: TRBV6-2/TRBV6-3
cdr3_aa: CAGSLTGAVGELFF
cdr3_nt: TGTGCCGGCAGTCTTACGGGAGCGGTCGGGGAGCTGTTTTTT

d_call: -
j_call: TRBJ1-2
clone_size: -
v_call: TRBV14
cdr3_aa: CASSQVVGVGGYTF
cdr3_nt: TGTGCCAGCAGCCAAGTGGTCGGGGTCGGGGGCTACACCTTC

d_call: TRBD1
j_call: TRBJ1-2
clone_size: -
v_call: TRBV28
cdr3_aa: CASSLQQGALGYTF
cdr3_nt: TGTGCCAGCAGTTTACAACAGGGGGCGCTTGGCTACACCTTC

d_call: -
j_call: TRBJ1-1
clone_size: -
v_call: TRBV2
cdr3_aa: CASSEVRQYTEAFF
cdr3_nt: TGTGCCAGCAGTGAAGTCAGACAGTACACTGAAGCTTTCTTT

d_call: TRBD2
j_call: TRBJ2-1
clone_size: -
v_call: TRBV7-9
cdr3_aa: CASRLGREAPNEQFF
cdr3_nt: TGTGCCAGCAGGCTTGGGCGGGAGGCCCCCAATGAGCAGTTCTTC

d_call: -
j_call: TRBJ2-3
clone_size: -
v_call: TRBV7-2
cdr3_aa: CASTKRDTDTQYF
cdr3_nt: TGTGCCAGCACGAAGAGGGACACAGATACGCAGTATTTT

d_call: TRBD2
j_call: TRBJ2-1
clone_size: -
v_call: TRBV6-4
cdr3_aa: CASRPIAGGGEQFF
cdr3_nt: TGTGCCAGCAGACCTATAGCGGGAGGAGGAGAGCAGTTCTTC

d_call: -
j_call: TRBJ1-5
clone_size: few
v_call: TRBV3-1/TRBV3-2
cdr3_aa: CASSFQGSQPQHF
cdr3_nt: TGTGCCAGCAGCTTCCAGGGTAGTCAGCCCCAGCATTTT

d_call: -
j_call: TRBJ2-5
clone_size: -
v_call: TRBV11-1
cdr3_aa: CASSHKETQYF
cdr3_nt: TGTGCCAGCAGCCACAAAGAGACCCAGTACTTC

d_call: TRBD1
j_call: TRBJ2-7
clone_size: -
v_call: TRBV28
cdr3_aa: CASSLPGQGNYEQYF
cdr3_nt: TGTGCCAGCAGTTTACCCGGACAGGGGAACTACGAGCAGTACTTC